These T cell receptor beta chains were read from a single sample in a study of OX40 agonist ivuxolimab in advanced cancers. Sequencing was performed with immunoSEQ multiplex PCR; in TCRdb, only in-frame clones are kept and a portion is missing. The table records 76,000 or so clones, approximately 85% of them present only once. The sequenced sample was CD4+ or CD8+ T cells sorted from blood, obtained in a trial of the OX40 agonist ivuxolimab. Every receptor here comes from an adult with an advanced solid tumor such as melanoma, head and neck, liver or kidney cancer. Each CDR3 is given with its conserved first and last residue. The order of the fields is V gene, J gene, D gene, CDR3 length, clone size, CDR3 protein, CDR3 DNA. The D gene is left open where the match is weak. Not all rows give a size; the values are once, few, many and, for expanded clones, a class.

V: TRBV7-9
J: TRBJ2-7
D: .
length: 14
size: few
CDR3: CASSRILQGQEQYF
DNA: TGTGCCAGCAGCCGGATATTACAGGGTCAGGAGCAGTACTTC

V: TRBV5-1
J: TRBJ1-2
D: .
length: 15
size: .
CDR3: CASSTTPAGLYGYTF
DNA: TGCGCCAGCAGCACCACCCCGGCGGGCCTCTATGGCTACACCTTC

V: TRBV6-5
J: TRBJ1-1
D: .
length: 12
size: .
CDR3: CATRGGGQRAFF
DNA: TGTGCCACACGTGGGGGGGGCCAGAGAGCTTTCTTT

V: TRBV2
J: TRBJ1-5
D: .
length: 13
size: .
CDR3: CASSAGNNQPQHF
DNA: TGTGCCAGCAGTGCAGGGAATAATCAGCCCCAGCATTTT

V: TRBV18
J: TRBJ1-6
D: .
length: 14
size: medium-sized
CDR3: CASSPTDQYSPLHF
DNA: TGTGCCAGCTCACCGACAGACCAATATTCACCCCTCCACTTT

V: TRBV4-3
J: TRBJ1-5
D: .
length: 13
size: .
CDR3: CASSLGLNQPQHF
DNA: TGCGCCAGCAGCTTAGGGCTCAATCAGCCCCAGCATTTT

V: TRBV4-3
J: TRBJ2-7
D: .
length: 13
size: .
CDR3: CASSQDPLREQYF
DNA: TGCGCCAGCAGCCAAGATCCGTTGCGAGAGCAGTACTTC

V: TRBV18
J: TRBJ2-5
D: .
length: 11
size: .
CDR3: CASSGGETQYF
DNA: TGTGCCAGCTCAGGGGGAGAGACCCAGTACTTC

V: TRBV19
J: TRBJ1-1
D: .
length: 12
size: once
CDR3: CASSIQGLGAFF
DNA: TGTGCCAGTAGTATTCAGGGACTCGGGGCTTTCTTT

V: TRBV30
J: TRBJ1-3
D: TRBD1
length: 17
size: .
CDR3: CAWSRPGQGPVGNTIYF
DNA: TGTGCCTGGAGTAGGCCGGGACAGGGGCCGGTTGGAAACACCATATATTTT

V: TRBV5-1
J: TRBJ1-2
D: .
length: 13
size: .
CDR3: CASSLAGWSGYTF
DNA: TGCGCCAGCAGCTTGGCAGGGTGGTCTGGCTACACCTTC

V: TRBV19
J: TRBJ1-2
D: .
length: 16
size: .
CDR3: CASSIVSGRLNYGYTF
DNA: TGTGCCAGTAGTATAGTGTCAGGACGACTTAACTATGGCTACACCTTC

V: TRBV7-8
J: TRBJ1-2
D: TRBD1
length: 15
size: .
CDR3: CASSSGQGPLYGYTF
DNA: TGTGCCAGCAGCTCGGGACAGGGTCCCCTCTATGGCTACACCTTC

V: TRBV7-2
J: TRBJ1-2
D: .
length: 13
size: few
CDR3: CASSLLDSWGYTF
DNA: TGTGCCAGCAGCTTATTGGACTCCTGGGGCTACACCTTC

V: TRBV5-1
J: TRBJ2-5
D: .
length: 14
size: once
CDR3: CASSWVVRYETQYF
DNA: TGCGCCAGCAGCTGGGTCGTCCGGTACGAGACCCAGTACTTC

V: TRBV19
J: TRBJ1-5
D: TRBD1
length: 15
size: .
CDR3: CASSSGTGDNQPQHF
DNA: TGTGCCAGTAGTAGCGGGACAGGAGACAATCAGCCCCAGCATTTT

V: TRBV4-2
J: TRBJ2-3
D: .
length: 14
size: .
CDR3: CASSQDGGLDTQYF
DNA: TGTGCCAGCAGCCAAGATGGGGGGCTGGATACGCAGTATTTT

V: TRBV7-8
J: TRBJ1-5
D: TRBD1
length: 13
size: .
CDR3: CASSAGQRQPQHF
DNA: TGTGCCAGCAGCGCGGGACAGCGGCAGCCCCAGCATTTT

V: TRBV9
J: TRBJ1-2
D: TRBD1
length: 16
size: .
CDR3: CASSVAVGQGTYGYTF
DNA: TGTGCCAGCAGCGTAGCTGTGGGACAGGGTACCTATGGCTACACCTTC

V: TRBV9
J: TRBJ2-5
D: TRBD2
length: 16
size: once
CDR3: CASSVGVAGPGETQYF
DNA: TGTGCCAGCAGCGTAGGGGTAGCGGGGCCGGGGGAGACCCAGTACTTC

V: TRBV5-1
J: TRBJ1-4
D: TRBD1
length: 15
size: .
CDR3: CASSLTGQGNEKLFF
DNA: TGCGCCAGCAGCTTGACGGGACAGGGTAATGAAAAACTGTTTTTT

V: TRBV4-2
J: TRBJ1-2
D: .
length: 14
size: .
CDR3: CASSQRRRGTGYTF
DNA: TGTGCCAGCAGCCAGCGTCGAAGGGGGACGGGCTACACCTTC

V: TRBV4-1
J: TRBJ1-1
D: TRBD1
length: 18
size: few
CDR3: CASSQGSLGGLMNTEAFF
DNA: TGCGCCAGCAGCCAAGGGAGTCTAGGGGGCCTTATGAACACTGAAGCTTTCTTT

V: TRBV2
J: TRBJ1-5
D: .
length: 13
size: .
CDR3: CASSEDRVKPQHF
DNA: TGTGCCAGCAGTGAAGACCGAGTTAAGCCCCAGCATTTT

V: TRBV27
J: TRBJ2-3
D: TRBD1
length: 15
size: few
CDR3: CASTTGTGLPDTQYF
DNA: TGTGCCAGCACCACCGGGACAGGGTTGCCAGATACGCAGTATTTT

V: TRBV19
J: TRBJ2-7
D: .
length: 14
size: .
CDR3: CASSILDRTYEQYF
DNA: TGTGCCAGTAGTATTTTAGACAGAACCTACGAGCAGTACTTC

V: TRBV27
J: TRBJ1-5
D: .
length: 16
size: .
CDR3: CASSLYGGRGVQPQHF
DNA: TGTGCCAGCAGTTTATACGGGGGGCGCGGAGTTCAGCCCCAGCATTTT

V: TRBV7-9
J: TRBJ2-5
D: .
length: 14
size: .
CDR3: CASSLAGTSETQYF
DNA: TGTGCCAGCAGCTTAGCAGGGACGAGCGAGACCCAGTACTTC

V: TRBV7-2
J: TRBJ2-7
D: .
length: 11
size: once
CDR3: CASSSVTEQYF
DNA: TGTGCCAGCAGCTCCGTGACCGAGCAGTACTTC

V: TRBV27
J: TRBJ1-1
D: .
length: 13
size: once
CDR3: CASSLRGGTEAFF
DNA: TGTGCCAGCAGTTTGCGGGGGGGCACTGAAGCTTTCTTT

V: TRBV7-8
J: TRBJ2-2
D: .
length: 16
size: .
CDR3: CASSPSEAGNTGELFF
DNA: TGTGCCAGCAGCCCCTCGGAGGCCGGGAACACCGGGGAGCTGTTTTTT

V: TRBV5-4
J: TRBJ2-1
D: .
length: 14
size: .
CDR3: CASSPTQVGGEQFF
DNA: TGTGCCAGCAGCCCGACTCAGGTCGGTGGTGAGCAGTTCTTC

V: TRBV19
J: TRBJ2-5
D: .
length: 14
size: .
CDR3: CASSPQIAKETQYF
DNA: TGTGCCAGTAGTCCCCAGATAGCGAAGGAGACCCAGTACTTC

V: TRBV7-2
J: TRBJ2-7
D: TRBD2
length: 17
size: .
CDR3: CASSLNSGGKTAYEQYF
DNA: TGTGCCAGCAGCTTAAATAGCGGGGGGAAGACTGCCTACGAGCAGTACTTC

V: TRBV5-1
J: TRBJ1-4
D: .
length: 16
size: .
CDR3: CASSFSGGRTNEKLFF
DNA: TGCGCCAGCAGCTTCTCCGGGGGCCGAACTAATGAAAAACTGTTTTTT

V: TRBV21-1
J: TRBJ1-5
D: .
length: 16
size: .
CDR3: CASSQNQGGSNQPQHF
DNA: TGTGCCAGCAGCCAGAATCAGGGAGGGAGCAATCAGCCCCAGCATTTT

V: TRBV7-9
J: TRBJ2-3
D: .
length: 14
size: .
CDR3: CASSFEKSTDTQYF
DNA: TGTGCCAGCAGCTTCGAGAAAAGCACAGATACGCAGTATTTT

V: TRBV10-2
J: TRBJ1-1
D: .
length: 14
size: once
CDR3: CASSEMGVGTEAFF
DNA: TGCGCCAGCAGTGAGATGGGGGTGGGCACTGAAGCTTTCTTT

V: TRBV19
J: TRBJ2-1
D: .
length: 13
size: .
CDR3: CASSRDTVREQFF
DNA: TGTGCCAGTAGTAGGGACACCGTCCGTGAGCAGTTCTTC

V: TRBV5-6
J: TRBJ2-7
D: .
length: 13
size: .
CDR3: CASSRGGWYEQYF
DNA: TGTGCCTCCTCCAGAGGAGGGTGGTACGAGCAGTACTTC

V: TRBV4-2
J: TRBJ1-2
D: TRBD1
length: 16
size: .
CDR3: CASSQGTGGENYGYTF
DNA: TGTGCCAGCAGCCAGGGGACAGGGGGGGAGAACTATGGCTACACCTTC

V: TRBV6-1
J: TRBJ2-5
D: TRBD1
length: 15
size: .
CDR3: CASRRTGGPVETQYF
DNA: TGTGCCAGCAGAAGGACAGGGGGCCCTGTGGAGACCCAGTACTTC

V: TRBV7-3
J: TRBJ1-3
D: .
length: 16
size: once
CDR3: CASSPLGGAAGNTIYF
DNA: TGTGCCAGCAGCCCACTGGGGGGGGCAGCTGGAAACACCATATATTTT

V: TRBV6-6
J: TRBJ1-2
D: TRBD1
length: 15
size: .
CDR3: CASTSWDRTNYGYTF
DNA: TGTGCCAGCACCTCCTGGGACAGGACCAACTATGGCTACACCTTC

V: TRBV5-1
J: TRBJ2-3
D: .
length: 14
size: few
CDR3: CASRRSGEQIAQYF
DNA: TGCGCCAGCAGACGTTCGGGAGAGCAGATCGCGCAGTATTTT

V: TRBV7-6
J: TRBJ2-5
D: TRBD2
length: 17
size: .
CDR3: CASSAGLAGAGRETQYF
DNA: TGTGCCAGCAGCGCCGGACTAGCGGGGGCCGGGCGAGAGACCCAGTACTTC

V: TRBV19
J: TRBJ1-2
D: .
length: 14
size: .
CDR3: CASRAGPQSYGYTF
DNA: TGTGCCAGTCGGGCAGGCCCCCAAAGCTATGGCTACACCTTC

V: TRBV5-4
J: TRBJ2-1
D: TRBD1
length: 15
size: .
CDR3: CASSVRDRGDNEQFF
DNA: TGTGCCAGCAGCGTCCGGGACAGGGGAGACAATGAGCAGTTCTTC